This record concerns one T cell receptor beta chain sequence. Repertoires were generated with immunoSEQ multiplex PCR, while TCRdb's copy carries only in-frame clones and drops some. The sample has roughly 130,000 clones; 86% are singletons. The data were obtained in a study of T cell responses to AZD1222 COVID-19 vaccine. The CDR3 totals 18 residues. The ends lost 3 bases at V and 2 bases at J; junction bases unmatched: 11. The germline V gene has CDR1 SGHKS and CDR2 YYEKEE (reference sequence). The source material was peripheral blood, sampled on day 0 of AZD1222 vaccination. The receptor was derived from an adult in good health. This chain uses TRBV5-5 with TRBJ1-3; the match to TRBD1 covers 10 bases. This CDR3 reads CASSSPGTGVVPGNTIYF. For the CDR3, the DNA is TGTGCCAGCAGCTCACCCGGGACAGGGGTCGTTCCTGGAAACACCATATATTTT.